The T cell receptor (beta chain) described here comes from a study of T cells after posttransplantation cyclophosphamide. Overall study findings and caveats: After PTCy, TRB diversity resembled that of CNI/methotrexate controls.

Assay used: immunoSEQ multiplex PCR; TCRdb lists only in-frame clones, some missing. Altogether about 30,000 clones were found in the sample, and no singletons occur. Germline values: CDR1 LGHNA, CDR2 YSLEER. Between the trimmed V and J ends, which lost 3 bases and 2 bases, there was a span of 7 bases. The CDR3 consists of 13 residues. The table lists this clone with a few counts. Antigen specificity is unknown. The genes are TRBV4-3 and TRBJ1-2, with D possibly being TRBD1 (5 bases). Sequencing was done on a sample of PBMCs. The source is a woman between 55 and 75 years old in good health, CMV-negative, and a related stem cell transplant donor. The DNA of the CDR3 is TGCGCCAGCAGCCAGTCAGGGAACTATGGCTACACCTTC. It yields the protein CASSQSGNYGYTF.